The 15 T cell receptor beta chains given below trace back to one sample, sequenced in a study of T cell responses to AZD1222 COVID-19 vaccine. Sequencing was performed with immunoSEQ multiplex PCR; in TCRdb, only in-frame clones are kept and a portion is missing. The table has roughly 65,000 clones, over 60% seen once. The sequencing used peripheral blood, collected on day 0 of AZD1222 vaccination. These receptors all stem from an adult in good health.

V and J are TRBV30 and TRBJ2-2; 10 bases align to TRBD2. Germline V gene lookup returns CDR1 GTSNPN and CDR2 SVGIG (reference sequence). The CDR3 totals 16 residues. V lost 3 bases, J lost 4 bases, and 8 bases stayed unmatched. CDR3 coding DNA: TGTGCCTGGAGCGGTAAGGGACTAGCGACCACCGGGGAGCTGTTTTTT. Protein: CAWSGKGLATTGELFF.

V is TRBV29-1 and J is TRBJ1-2; TRBD1 is a possible D gene (6 bases). The CDR3 extends over 12 amino acids. V was cut by 6 bases and J by 7 bases, with 15 bases left in between. Looked up from germline, CDR1 is SQVTM and CDR2 is ANQGSEA. The CDR3 nucleotides read TGCAGCGTATCCCGGGACACTCGTGGCTACACCTTC. Protein sequence: CSVSRDTRGYTF.

The J gene is TRBJ2-3, the V gene TRBV7-3; 8 nucleotides align to TRBD2. The CDR3 spans 17 residues. Trimming at V came to 5 bases and at J to 4 bases, leaving 14 bases not matched to a gene. Germline CDR1 is SGHTA and CDR2 is FQGTGA. CDR3 bases: TGTGCCAGCAGCCACGGGGGGCCAGCGGGGGTTTCAGATACGCAGTATTTT. Residues: CASSHGGPAGVSDTQYF. The variable domain in full, completed from reference TRBV7-3 and TRBJ2-3, reads GAGVSQTPSNKVTEKGKYVELRCDPISGHTALYWYRQSLGQGPEFLIYFQGTGAADDSGLPNDRFFAVRPEGSVSTLKIQRTERGDSAVYLCASSHGGPAGVSDTQYFGPGTRLTVL.

The chain has TRBV16 and TRBJ1-6; D is perhaps TRBD1 (6 bases). Germline CDR1 KGHSY, CDR2 FQNENV. V was shortened by 1 base and J by 7 bases, with 20 bases between the two germline ends. The CDR3 has 18 residues. The CDR3 loop reads CASSQYPFGGLGNSPLHF. CDR3 DNA sequence: TGTGCCAGCAGCCAATATCCCTTCGGGGGGCTAGGGAATTCACCCCTCCACTTT.

Of note for this clone: The DNA is omitted, as the CDR3 cannot be located on it reliably, and the CDR3 follows TCRdb's listing. The chain carries TRBV9 and TRBJ2-2; the D call of TRBD2 is as the table states it, not checked on the DNA. The germline V gene encodes CDR1 SGDLS and CDR2 YYNGEE. The CDR3 is made up of 12 amino acids, end residues included. CDR3 sequence reads: CASSVGEGTIVF.

The chain uses TRBV19 and TRBJ1-5; TRBD1 agrees at 8 bases. The CDR3 sequence is 17 residues long. Unmatched junction bases numbered 9, after V lost 1 base and J lost 4 bases. From germline, CDR1 is LNHDA and CDR2 SQIVND (reference sequence). This CDR3 reads CASSIVTAGGLNQPQHF. For the CDR3, the DNA is TGTGCCAGTAGTATAGTTACCGCAGGGGGCCTTAATCAGCCCCAGCATTTT.

The CDR3 DNA reads TGTGCCAGCAGCCGGGACAACTACGAGCAGTACTTC. Its translation: CASSRDNYEQYF. The rearrangement links TRBV11-3 to TRBJ2-7; tentative D call: TRBD1 (6 bases). CDR1 and CDR2 from the germline V gene are SGHNT and YENEEA. Trimming left V 5 bases short and J 3 bases short, with 8 bases between. CDR3 size: 12 residues.

J is TRBJ1-6 and V is TRBV30; D is perhaps TRBD1 (5 bases). This CDR3 contains 15 residues. The V end lost 0 bases, the J end lost 6 bases, and 12 bases lay between the germline ends. CDR1 is GTSNPN, CDR2 SVGIG, per germline (reference sequence). In nucleotides, the CDR3 is TGTGCCTGGAGTGTATACGGGACTGTTAATTCACCCCTCCACTTT. As protein: CAWSVYGTVNSPLHF. Full variable domain (outside the CDR3, taken from reference TRBV30 and TRBJ1-6): SQTIHQWPATLVQPVGSPLSLECTVEGTSNPNLYWYRQAAGRGLQLLFYSVGIGQISSEVPQNLSASRPQDRQFILSSKKLLLSDSGFYLCAWSVYGTVNSPLHFGNGTRLTVT.

The gene calls are TRBV28 and TRBJ1-5; TRBD1 is a possible D gene (5 bases). Germline CDR1 is MDHEN and CDR2 is SYDVKM. The CDR3 extends over 14 amino acids. Trimming removed 7 bases at V and 6 bases at J, with 16 bases between. Here the CDR3 reads CASNIRQGSQPQHF. In DNA, the CDR3 is TGTGCCAGCAATATAAGGCAGGGAAGTCAGCCCCAGCATTTT. Full variable domain (rest looked up from reference TRBV28 and TRBJ1-5): DVKVTQSSRYLVKRTGEKVFLECVQDMDHENMFWYRQDPGLGLRLIYFSYDVKMKEKGDIPEGYSVSREKKERFSLILESASTNQTSMYLCASNIRQGSQPQHFGDGTRLSIL.

The CDR3 loop is CASKNRGSRQETQYF. The DNA for the CDR3 is TGTGCCAGCAAAAACAGGGGAAGTCGACAAGAGACCCAGTACTTC. The gene calls are TRBV6-5 and TRBJ2-5; TRBD1 matches at 7 bases. The germline V gene has CDR1 MNHEY and CDR2 SVGAGI. V shed 7 bases and J 2 bases; nucleotides not matched to a gene: 10. The CDR3 is 15 residues long.

This sequence joins TRBV10-3 and TRBJ2-2; the match to TRBD1 covers 10 bases. Germline V gene lookup returns CDR1 ENHRY and CDR2 SYGVKD. V gave up 6 bases and J gave up 1 base; unmatched junction bases: 2. The CDR3 is 15 amino acids. CDR3 in DNA: TGTGCCATCAGAGGGACAGGGGAGAACACCGGGGAGCTGTTTTTT. Translating gives CAIRGTGENTGELFF.

V is TRBV2 and J is TRBJ2-1; the D is unclear. Germline-derived CDR1 and CDR2 are SNHLY and FYNNEI. This CDR3 has 15 amino acids. Deletions cut 1 base from V and 0 bases from J, with 7 bases between. The CDR3 DNA sequence: TGTGCCAGCAGTGAAGGCTATAGCTCCTACAATGAGCAGTTCTTC. Protein: CASSEGYSSYNEQFF.

The chain has TRBV14 and TRBJ2-3; 11 nucleotides agree with TRBD2. Germline lookup yields CDR1 SGHDN and CDR2 FVKESK. This CDR3 has 18 residues. Unmatched junction bases numbered 10, after V lost 0 bases and J lost 5 bases. The DNA for the CDR3 is TGTGCCAGCAGCCAAGAGGGGATAGCGGGGGGGCTTGGAGATACGCAGTATTTT. Protein sequence: CASSQEGIAGGLGDTQYF.

This chain connects TRBV2 to TRBJ1-2; D gene ambiguous. V dropped 6 bases and J dropped 6 bases, with 11 bases sitting between them. Germline V gene lookup returns CDR1 SNHLY and CDR2 FYNNEI. The CDR3 loop spans 12 amino acids. CDR3 DNA: TGTGCCAGCAGCGCCGACGTAAATGGCTACACCTTC. Translating it yields CASSADVNGYTF.

The chain links TRBV7-8 to TRBJ1-1; 7 nucleotides align to TRBD1. The CDR3 covers 17 residues. The germline V gene encodes CDR1 SGHVS and CDR2 FQNEAQ. With V trimmed by 5 bases and J by 0 bases, 12 bases remained unmatched. The CDR3 sequence is CASSNPYRGLMNTEAFF. The DNA of the CDR3 is TGTGCCAGCAGCAACCCCTACAGGGGCCTAATGAACACTGAAGCTTTCTTT.